The entry below gives a single TCR beta chain sequence along with its context. These data come from a study of OX40 agonist ivuxolimab in advanced cancers. Assay: immunoSEQ multiplex PCR; the TCRdb copy retains only in-frame clones and omits some. The table has tens of thousands of clones, 82% seen once; the top ten hold 2% to 2.5%. The CDR3 contains 18 residues. Looked up from germline, CDR1 is KGHSH and CDR2 is LQKENI. Losses at the gene ends were 0 bases for V and 2 bases for J; bases not matched to a gene: 10. The rearrangement joins TRBV18 to TRBJ2-3, with 8 positions matching TRBD2. The sequencing here drew on CD4+ or CD8+ T cells sorted from blood, taken in a trial of the OX40 agonist ivuxolimab. The sequence was collected from an adult with an advanced solid tumor such as melanoma, head and neck, liver or kidney cancer. The CDR3 sequence is CASSPPVVAGLLTDTQYF. The CDR3 nucleotides read TGTGCCAGCTCACCACCGGTGGTAGCGGGACTCCTCACAGATACGCAGTATTTT.